This T cell receptor (beta chain) is from a study of OX40 agonist ivuxolimab in advanced cancers. Study at large: Patients took ivuxolimab, an agonistic anti-OX40 (CD134) antibody. Having had anti-PD-1, anti-PD-L1 or anti-CTLA-4 therapy before was allowed, and roughly 40% had some.

CDR1 is MNHEY, CDR2 SVGAGI, per germline. This CDR3 is built from 14 residues. The J segment lost 1 base and the V segment lost 2 bases, leaving 0 bases of the junction unmatched. Whole-study results and caveats: At doses 0.1 to 3.0 mg/kg, CD4+ and CD8+ clones expanded. Among the lowest peripheral clonal expansion occurred in 0.1-3.0 mg/kg partial responders.

Method: immunoSEQ multiplex PCR; TCRdb's copy keeps in-frame clones and lacks some. The sample holds about 64,000 clones, about 80% seen once. Note on this clone: The antigen is not known.

The sample here was CD4+ or CD8+ T cells sorted from blood, taken in a trial of the OX40 agonist ivuxolimab. The rearrangement joins TRBV6-5 to TRBJ1-1, with 8 bases identical to TRBD1. This sequence originates from an adult with an advanced solid tumor such as melanoma, head and neck, liver or kidney cancer. The DNA of the CDR3 is TGTGCCAGCAGTTACACAGGGGGGAACACTGAAGCTTTCTTT. It encodes CASSYTGGNTEAFF.